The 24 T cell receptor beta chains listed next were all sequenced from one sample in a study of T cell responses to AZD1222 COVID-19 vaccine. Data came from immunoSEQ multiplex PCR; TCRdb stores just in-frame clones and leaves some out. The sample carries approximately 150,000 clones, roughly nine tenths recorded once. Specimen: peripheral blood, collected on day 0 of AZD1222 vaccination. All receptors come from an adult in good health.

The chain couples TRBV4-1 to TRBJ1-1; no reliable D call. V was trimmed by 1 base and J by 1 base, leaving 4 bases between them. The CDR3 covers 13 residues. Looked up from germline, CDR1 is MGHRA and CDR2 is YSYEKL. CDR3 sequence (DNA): TGCGCCAGCAGCCAAGGTCAGAACACTGAAGCTTTCTTT. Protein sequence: CASSQGQNTEAFF.

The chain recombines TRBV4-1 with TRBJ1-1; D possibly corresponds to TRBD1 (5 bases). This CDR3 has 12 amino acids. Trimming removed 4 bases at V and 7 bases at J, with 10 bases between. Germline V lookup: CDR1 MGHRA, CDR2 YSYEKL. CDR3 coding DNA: TGCGCCAGCAGCCCCAAGGGGCATGAAGCTTTCTTT. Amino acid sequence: CASSPKGHEAFF.

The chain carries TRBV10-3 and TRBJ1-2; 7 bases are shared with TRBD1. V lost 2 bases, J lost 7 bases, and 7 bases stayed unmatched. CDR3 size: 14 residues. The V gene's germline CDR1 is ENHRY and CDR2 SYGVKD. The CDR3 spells CAISETTGTSGYTF. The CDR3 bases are TGTGCCATCAGTGAGACGACAGGGACTTCTGGCTACACCTTC.

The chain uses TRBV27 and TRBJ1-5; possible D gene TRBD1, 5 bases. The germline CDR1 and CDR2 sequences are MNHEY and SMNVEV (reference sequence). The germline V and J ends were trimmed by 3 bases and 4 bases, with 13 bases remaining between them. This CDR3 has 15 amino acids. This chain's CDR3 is CASSFSSTVNQPQHF. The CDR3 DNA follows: TGTGCCAGCAGTTTCTCTTCGACAGTAAATCAGCCCCAGCATTTT.

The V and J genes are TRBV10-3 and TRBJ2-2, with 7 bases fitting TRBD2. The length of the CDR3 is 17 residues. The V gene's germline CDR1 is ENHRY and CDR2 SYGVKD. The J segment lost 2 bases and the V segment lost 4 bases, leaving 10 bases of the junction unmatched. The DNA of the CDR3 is TGTGCCATCAGTGTGACCGGGAGGTCTGCCAACACCGGGGAGCTGTTTTTT. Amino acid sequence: CAISVTGRSANTGELFF.

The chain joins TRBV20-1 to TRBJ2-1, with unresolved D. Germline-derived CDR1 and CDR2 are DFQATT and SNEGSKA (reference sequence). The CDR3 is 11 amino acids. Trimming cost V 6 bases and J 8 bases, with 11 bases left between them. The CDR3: CSAYPVHEQFF. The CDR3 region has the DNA TGCAGTGCCTACCCCGTCCATGAGCAGTTCTTC.

In DNA, the CDR3 is TGTGCCAGTAGTATAGGACGCGTGGACACTGAAGCTTTCTTT. The encoded protein is CASSIGRVDTEAFF. The chain has TRBV19 and TRBJ1-1, with D uncertain. Germline CDR1 and CDR2: LNHDA and SQIVND (reference sequence). Trimming shortened V by 1 base and J by 3 bases, and 9 bases separated the two germline ends. The CDR3 has 14 residues.

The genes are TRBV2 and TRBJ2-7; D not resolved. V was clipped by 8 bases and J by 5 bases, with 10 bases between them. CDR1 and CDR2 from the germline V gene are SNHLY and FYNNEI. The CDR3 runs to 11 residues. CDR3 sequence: CASLVVNEQYF. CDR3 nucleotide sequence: TGTGCCAGCCTTGTGGTGAACGAGCAGTACTTC.

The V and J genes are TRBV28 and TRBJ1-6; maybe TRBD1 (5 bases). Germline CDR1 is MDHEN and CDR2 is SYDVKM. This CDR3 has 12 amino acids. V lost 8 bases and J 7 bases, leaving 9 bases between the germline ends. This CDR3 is CASRRGNSPLHF. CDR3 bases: TGTGCCAGCCGTCGGGGCAATTCACCCCTCCACTTT.

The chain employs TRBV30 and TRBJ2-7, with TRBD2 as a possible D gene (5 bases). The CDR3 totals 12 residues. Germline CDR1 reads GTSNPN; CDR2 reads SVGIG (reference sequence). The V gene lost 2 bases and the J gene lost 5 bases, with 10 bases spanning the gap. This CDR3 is CAWSPGNHEQYF. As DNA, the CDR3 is TGTGCCTGGAGTCCGGGGAACCACGAGCAGTACTTC.

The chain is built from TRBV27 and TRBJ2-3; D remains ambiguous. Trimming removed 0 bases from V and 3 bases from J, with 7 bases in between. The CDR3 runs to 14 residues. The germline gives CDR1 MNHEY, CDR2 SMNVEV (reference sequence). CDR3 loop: CASSLSWSTDTQYF. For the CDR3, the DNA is TGTGCCAGCAGTTTATCGTGGTCGACAGATACGCAGTATTTT.

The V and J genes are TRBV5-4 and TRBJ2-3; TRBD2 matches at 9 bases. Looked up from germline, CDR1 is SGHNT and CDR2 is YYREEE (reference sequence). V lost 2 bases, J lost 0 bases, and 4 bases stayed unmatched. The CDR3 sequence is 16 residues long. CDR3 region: CASSFWRGGSTDTQYF. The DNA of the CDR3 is TGTGCCAGCAGCTTTTGGCGGGGGGGCAGCACAGATACGCAGTATTTT.

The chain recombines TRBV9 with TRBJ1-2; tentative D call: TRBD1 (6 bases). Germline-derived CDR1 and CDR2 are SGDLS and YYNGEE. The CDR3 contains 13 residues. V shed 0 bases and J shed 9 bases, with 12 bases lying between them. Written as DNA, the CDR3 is TGTGCCAGCAGCGTAGACAGGGACTCCAGCTACACCTTC. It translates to CASSVDRDSSYTF.

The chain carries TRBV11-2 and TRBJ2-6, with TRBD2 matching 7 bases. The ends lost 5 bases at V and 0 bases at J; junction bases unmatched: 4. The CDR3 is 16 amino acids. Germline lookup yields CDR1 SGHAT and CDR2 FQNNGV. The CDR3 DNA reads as TGTGCCAGCAGCCTAAGCGGGGCCTCTGGGGCCAACGTCCTGACTTTC. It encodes CASSLSGASGANVLTF. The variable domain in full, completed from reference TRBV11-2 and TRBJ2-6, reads EAGVAQSPRYKIIEKRQSVAFWCNPISGHATLYWYQQILGQGPKLLIQFQNNGVVDDSQLPKDRFSAERLKGVDSTLKIQPAKLEDSAVYLCASSLSGASGANVLTFGAGSRLTVL.

The CDR3 region has the DNA TGCGCCAGCAGTGAGTTCATATGGAGGGAAAGGGAGCAGTTCTTC. The encoded protein is CASSEFIWREREQFF. The J gene is TRBJ2-1, the V gene TRBV10-1; possibly TRBD2 for D (6 bases). V lost 1 base and J lost 10, with 17 bases in between. In germline, CDR1 is WNHNN, CDR2 SYGVQD (reference sequence). CDR3 length: 15 residues.

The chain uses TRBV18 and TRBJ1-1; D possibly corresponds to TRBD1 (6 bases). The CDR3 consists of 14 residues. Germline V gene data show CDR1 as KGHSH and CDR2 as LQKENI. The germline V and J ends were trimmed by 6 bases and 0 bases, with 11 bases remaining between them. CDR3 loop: CASSTGQMNTEAFF. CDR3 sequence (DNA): TGTGCCAGCTCTACTGGACAGATGAACACTGAAGCTTTCTTT.

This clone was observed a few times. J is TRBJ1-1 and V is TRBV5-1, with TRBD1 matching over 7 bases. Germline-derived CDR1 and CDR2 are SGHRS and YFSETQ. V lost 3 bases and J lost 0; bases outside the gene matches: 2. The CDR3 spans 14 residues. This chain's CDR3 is CASSSTGLNTEAFF. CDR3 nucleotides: TGCGCCAGCAGCTCGACAGGGTTGAACACTGAAGCTTTCTTT.

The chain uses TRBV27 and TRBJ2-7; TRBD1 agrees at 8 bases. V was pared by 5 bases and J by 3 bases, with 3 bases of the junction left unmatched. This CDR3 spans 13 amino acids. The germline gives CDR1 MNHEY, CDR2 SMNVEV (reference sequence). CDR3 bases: TGTGCCAGCAGTCTCGGGACAGGCTACGAGCAGTACTTC. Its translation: CASSLGTGYEQYF.

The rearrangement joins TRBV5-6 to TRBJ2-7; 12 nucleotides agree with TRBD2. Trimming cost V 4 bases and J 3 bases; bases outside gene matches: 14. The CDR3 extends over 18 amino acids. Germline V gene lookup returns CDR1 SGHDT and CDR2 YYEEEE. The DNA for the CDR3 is TGTGCCAGCAGCCGAAAAGCTAGCGGGAGGGCCAGAAGCTACGAGCAGTACTTC. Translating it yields CASSRKASGRARSYEQYF.

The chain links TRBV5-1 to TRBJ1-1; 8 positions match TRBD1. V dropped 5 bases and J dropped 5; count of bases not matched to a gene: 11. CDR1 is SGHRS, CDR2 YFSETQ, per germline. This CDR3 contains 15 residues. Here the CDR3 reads CASRAGTGEGTEAFF. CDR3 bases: TGCGCCAGCAGAGCCGGGACAGGCGAGGGTACTGAAGCTTTCTTT.

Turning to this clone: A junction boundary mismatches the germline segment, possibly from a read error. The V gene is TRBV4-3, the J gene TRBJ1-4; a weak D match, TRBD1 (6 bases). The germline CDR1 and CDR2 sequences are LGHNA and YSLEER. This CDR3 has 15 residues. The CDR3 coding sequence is TGCGCCCGCAGCCGGAGGGGGACCAACAATGAAAAACTGTTTTTT. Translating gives CARSRRGTNNEKLFF.

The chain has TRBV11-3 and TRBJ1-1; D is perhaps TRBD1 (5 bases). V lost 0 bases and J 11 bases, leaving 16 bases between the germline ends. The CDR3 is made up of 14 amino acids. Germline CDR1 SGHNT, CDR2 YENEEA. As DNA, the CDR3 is TGTGCCAGCAGCTTAGAGTTTGGGGGTTTTAATGCTTTCTTT. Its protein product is CASSLEFGGFNAFF.

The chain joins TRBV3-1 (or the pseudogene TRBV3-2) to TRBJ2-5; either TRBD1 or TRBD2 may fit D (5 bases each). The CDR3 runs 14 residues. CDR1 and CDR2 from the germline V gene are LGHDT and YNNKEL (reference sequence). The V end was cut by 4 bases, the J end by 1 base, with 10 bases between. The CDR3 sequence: CASSRPGPQETQYF. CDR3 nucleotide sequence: TGTGCCAGCAGCCGCCCGGGGCCCCAAGAGACCCAGTACTTC.

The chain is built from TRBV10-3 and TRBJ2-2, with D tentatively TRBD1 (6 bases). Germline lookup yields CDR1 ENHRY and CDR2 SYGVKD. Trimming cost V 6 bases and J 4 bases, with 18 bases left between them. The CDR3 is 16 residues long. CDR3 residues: CAISPTGRGPTGELFF. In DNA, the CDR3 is TGTGCCATCAGCCCGACCGGCAGGGGACCCACCGGGGAGCTGTTTTTT.